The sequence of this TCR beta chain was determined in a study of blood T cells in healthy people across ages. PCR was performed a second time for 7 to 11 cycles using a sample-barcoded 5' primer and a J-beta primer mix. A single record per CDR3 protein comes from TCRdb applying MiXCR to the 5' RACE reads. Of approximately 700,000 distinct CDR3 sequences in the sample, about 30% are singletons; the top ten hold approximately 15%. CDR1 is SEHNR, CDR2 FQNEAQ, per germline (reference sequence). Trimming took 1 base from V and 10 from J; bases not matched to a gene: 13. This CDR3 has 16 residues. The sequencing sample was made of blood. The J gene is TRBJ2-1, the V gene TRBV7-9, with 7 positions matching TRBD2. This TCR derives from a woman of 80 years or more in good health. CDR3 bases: TGTGCCAGCAGCTTAGTCTTCACGGGGGGATTGATGGAGCAGTTCTTC. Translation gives CASSLVFTGGLMEQFF.